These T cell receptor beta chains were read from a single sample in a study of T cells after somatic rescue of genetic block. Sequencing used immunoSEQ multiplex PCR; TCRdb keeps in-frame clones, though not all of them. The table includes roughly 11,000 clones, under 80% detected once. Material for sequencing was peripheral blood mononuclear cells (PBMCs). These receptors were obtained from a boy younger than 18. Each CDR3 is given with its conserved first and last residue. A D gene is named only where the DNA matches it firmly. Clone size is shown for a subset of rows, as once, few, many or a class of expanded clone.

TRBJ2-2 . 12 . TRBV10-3 CAIRLVTGELFF TGTGCCATCAGACTAGTTACCGGGGAGCTGTTTTTT
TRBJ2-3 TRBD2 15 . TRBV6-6 CASRLSGRDTDTQYF TGTGCCAGCAGACTAAGCGGGAGGGACACAGATACGCAGTATTTT
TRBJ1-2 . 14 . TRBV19 CASSFSTGRYGYTF TGTGCCAGTAGTTTCTCGACAGGACGCTATGGCTACACCTTC
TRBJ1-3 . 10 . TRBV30 CAWSGNTIYF TGTGCCTGGAGTGGAAACACCATATATTTT
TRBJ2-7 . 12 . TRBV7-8 CASSWDIYEQHF TGTGCCAGCAGCTGGGACATCTACGAGCAGCACTTC
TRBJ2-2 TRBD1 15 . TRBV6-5 CASSLGQPNTGELFF TGTGCCAGCAGCCTGGGACAGCCGAACACCGGGGAGCTGTTTTTT
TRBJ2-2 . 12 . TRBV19 CASSFATGELFF TGTGCCAGTAGTTTCGCCACCGGGGAGCTGTTTTTT
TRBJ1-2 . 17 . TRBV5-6 CASSLPSFMGGGDGYTF TGTGCCAGCAGCTTGCCTTCATTTATGGGGGGAGGTGATGGCTACACCTTC
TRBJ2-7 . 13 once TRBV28 CASRGAPSYEQYF TGTGCCAGCCGGGGTGCCCCTTCCTACGAGCAGTACTTC
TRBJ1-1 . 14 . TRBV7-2 CASSLGGGRTEAFF TGTGCCAGCAGCTTAGGGGGCGGGAGGACTGAAGCTTTCTTT
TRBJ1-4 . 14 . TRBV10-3 CAITQDPGTEKLFF TGTGCCATCACCCAAGATCCTGGAACCGAAAAACTGTTTTTT
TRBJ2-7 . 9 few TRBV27 CASEAEQYF TGTGCCAGCGAGGCCGAGCAGTACTTC
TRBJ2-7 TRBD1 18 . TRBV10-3 CAISDLGQGQTSTYEQYF TGTGCCATCAGTGACCTAGGACAGGGCCAAACCTCCACCTACGAGCAGTACTTC
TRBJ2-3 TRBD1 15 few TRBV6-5 CASSQGQGTTDTQYF TGTGCCAGCAGCCAAGGACAGGGGACCACAGATACGCAGTATTTT
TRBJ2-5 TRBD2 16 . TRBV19 CASSIRTSGVRETQYF TGTGCCAGTAGTATACGGACTAGCGGGGTCCGGGAGACCCAGTACTTC
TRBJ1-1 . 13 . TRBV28 CASTWGGDTEAFF TGTGCCAGCACCTGGGGGGGTGACACTGAAGCTTTCTTT
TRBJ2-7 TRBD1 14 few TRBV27 CASSLGTGPYEQYF TGTGCCAGCAGTTTAGGGACAGGTCCCTACGAGCAGTACTTC
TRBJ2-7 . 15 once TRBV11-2 CASSLERQVTYEQYF TGTGCCAGCAGCTTAGAGCGACAGGTCACCTACGAGCAGTACTTC
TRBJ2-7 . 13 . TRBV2 CASSEVGLYEQYF TGTGCCAGCAGTGAAGTCGGGTTATACGAGCAGTACTTC
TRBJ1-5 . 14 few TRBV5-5 CASNTGYSNQPQHF TGTGCCAGCAACACAGGTTATAGCAATCAGCCCCAGCATTTT
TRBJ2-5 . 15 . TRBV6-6 CASSYSGTLGETQYF TGTGCCAGCAGTTACTCAGGAACACTGGGCGAGACCCAGTACTTC
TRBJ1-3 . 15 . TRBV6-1 CASSLRTASGNTIYF TGTGCCAGCAGTCTACGGACAGCCTCTGGAAACACCATATATTTT
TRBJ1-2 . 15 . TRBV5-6 CASSFPGHTNYGYTF TGTGCCAGCAGCTTCCCGGGACATACTAACTATGGCTACACCTTC
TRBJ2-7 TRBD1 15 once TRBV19 CASSSQGQGPYEQYF TGTGCCAGTAGTTCCCAGGGACAGGGTCCCTACGAGCAGTACTTC
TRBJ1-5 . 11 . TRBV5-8 CASSWNQPQHF TGTGCCAGCAGCTGGAATCAGCCCCAGCATTTT
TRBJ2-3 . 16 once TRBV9 CASSDPKGYSTDTQYF TGTGCCAGCAGTGACCCCAAGGGGTATAGCACAGATACGCAGTATTTT
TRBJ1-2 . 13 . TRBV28 CASSPPGTYGYTF TGTGCCAGCAGCCCACCAGGGACCTATGGCTACACCTTC
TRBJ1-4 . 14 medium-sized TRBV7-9 CASSLLGPNEKLFF TGTGCCAGCAGCTTATTAGGGCCTAATGAAAAACTGTTTTTT
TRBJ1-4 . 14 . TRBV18 CASSRDAANEKLFF TGTGCCAGCTCACGGGACGCCGCTAATGAAAAACTGTTTTTT
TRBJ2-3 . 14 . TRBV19 CASSYRVGTDTQYF TGTGCCAGTAGTTACAGGGTTGGCACAGATACGCAGTATTTT
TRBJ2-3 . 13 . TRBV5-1 CASSLGSTDTQYF TGCGCCAGCAGCTTGGGGTCAACAGATACGCAGTATTTT
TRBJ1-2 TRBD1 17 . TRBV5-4 CASSRSEWTGENYGYTF TGTGCCAGCAGCCGATCCGAATGGACAGGGGAGAACTATGGCTACACCTTC
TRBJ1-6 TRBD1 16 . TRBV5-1 CASSAGQVLYNSPLHF TGCGCCAGCAGCGCCGGACAGGTTCTCTATAATTCACCCCTCCACTTT
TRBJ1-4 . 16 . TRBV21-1 CASSNPGYTKGEKLFF TGTGCCAGCAGCAACCCCGGGTACACAAAGGGGGAAAAACTGTTTTTT
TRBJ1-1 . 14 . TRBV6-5 CASSWAGARTEAFF TGTGCCAGCAGTTGGGCAGGGGCGAGGACTGAAGCTTTCTTT
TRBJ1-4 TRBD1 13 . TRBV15 CATSRLQGEKLFF TGTGCCACCAGCAGGTTACAGGGGGAAAAACTGTTTTTT
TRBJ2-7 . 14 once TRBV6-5 CASSYSRASYEQYF TGTGCCAGCAGTTACAGCAGGGCTTCCTACGAGCAGTACTTC
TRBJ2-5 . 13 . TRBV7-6 CASSLGHEETQYF TGTGCCAGCAGCTTAGGGCACGAAGAGACCCAGTACTTC
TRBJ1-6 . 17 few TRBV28 CASSSLTRGTYNSPLHF TGTGCCAGCAGTTCACTTACCCGGGGCACCTATAATTCACCCCTCCACTTT
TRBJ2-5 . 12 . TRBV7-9 CASKESGETQYF TGTGCCAGCAAAGAGTCGGGAGAGACCCAGTACTTC
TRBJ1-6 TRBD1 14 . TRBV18 CASSPETGYSPLHF TGTGCCAGCTCACCAGAGACAGGGTATTCACCCCTCCACTTT
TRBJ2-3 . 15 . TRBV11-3 CASSPTSISTNTQYF TGTGCCAGCAGCCCGACGTCGATATCCACAAATACGCAGTATTTT
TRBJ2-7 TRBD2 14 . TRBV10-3 CAISAAGGSHEQYF TGTGCCATCAGTGCCGCGGGAGGATCCCACGAGCAGTACTTC
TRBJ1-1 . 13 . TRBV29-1 CSVGREIDTEAFF TGCAGCGTTGGTCGGGAAATCGACACTGAAGCTTTCTTT
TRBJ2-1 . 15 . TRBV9 CASSTQGWAYNEQFF TGTGCCAGCAGCACACAGGGATGGGCCTACAATGAGCAGTTCTTC
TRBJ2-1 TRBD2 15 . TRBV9 CASSVGLAGGSEQFF TGTGCCAGCAGCGTAGGGCTAGCGGGAGGAAGTGAGCAGTTCTTC
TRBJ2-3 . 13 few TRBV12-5 CASGPRGPDTQYF TGTGCTAGTGGCCCCAGGGGTCCAGATACGCAGTATTTT
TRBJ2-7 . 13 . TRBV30 CAYAPSLVYEQYF TGTGCCTATGCACCCAGTTTGGTCTACGAGCAGTACTTC
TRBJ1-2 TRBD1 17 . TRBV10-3 CAISDGRTGRGDRGYTF TGTGCCATCAGTGACGGACGGACAGGGAGGGGGGATAGAGGCTACACCTTC
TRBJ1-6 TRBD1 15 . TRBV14 CASSLSGDRGTPLHF TGTGCCAGCAGCTTATCCGGGGACAGGGGAACCCCCCTCCACTTT
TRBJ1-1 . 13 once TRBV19 CASRRPENTEAFF TGTGCCAGTAGACGGCCGGAGAACACTGAAGCTTTCTTT
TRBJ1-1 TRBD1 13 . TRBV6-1 CASSLYRGTEAFF TGTGCCAGCAGTTTGTACAGGGGCACTGAAGCTTTCTTT
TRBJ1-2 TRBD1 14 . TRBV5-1 CASSLIQGNRGYTF TGCGCCAGCAGCTTAATACAGGGGAATAGGGGCTACACCTTC
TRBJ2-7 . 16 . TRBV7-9 CASSLEEGTASYEQYF TGTGCCAGCAGCTTAGAAGAGGGGACTGCCTCCTACGAGCAGTACTTC
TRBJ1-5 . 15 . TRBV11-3 CASSLGDGTPLSQHF TGTGCCAGCAGCTTAGGGGACGGGACACCTCTTTCCCAGCATTTT
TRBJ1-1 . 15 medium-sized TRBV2 CASSEEAGLNTEAFF TGTGCCAGCAGTGAAGAGGCAGGGTTGAACACTGAAGCTTTCTTT
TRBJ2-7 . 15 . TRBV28 CASSFSRGVSYEQYF TGTGCCAGCAGTTTCTCCCGGGGAGTCTCCTACGAGCAGTACTTC
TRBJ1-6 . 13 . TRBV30 CAWSRQDWSPLHF TGTGCCTGGAGTAGGCAGGATTGGTCACCCCTCCACTTT
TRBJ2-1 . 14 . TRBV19 CASSASVGYNEQFF TGTGCCAGTAGTGCGAGCGTAGGGTACAATGAGCAGTTCTTC
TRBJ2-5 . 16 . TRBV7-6 CASSLGTRALQETQYF TGTGCCAGCAGCTTAGGAACGCGGGCCCTCCAAGAGACCCAGTACTTC